Sequencing of this T cell receptor (beta chain) was carried out in a study of cytotoxic CD8 clonotypes in ibrutinib-treated CLL. The data were produced by immunoSEQ multiplex PCR, yet TCRdb's version contains in-frame clones alone and is incomplete. The sample has approximately 210,000 clones; around 72% are singletons. The V and J ends lost 4 bases and 3 bases respectively, with 8 bases between them. From germline, CDR1 is SGHRS and CDR2 YFSETQ. This CDR3 has 12 amino acids. The sequence was obtained from a human donor with chronic lymphocytic leukemia. The chain combines TRBV5-1 with TRBJ2-7; D uncertain. The sequencing here drew on PBMCs, taken after 24 months of ibrutinib treatment. The CDR3 region has the DNA TGCGCCAGCAGCCCCCTAGGCTACGAGCAGTACTTC. Translation: CASSPLGYEQYF.